The 10 T cell receptor beta chains presented below share a single source sample, sequenced in a study of long-term antiretroviral therapy in people with HIV. Sequencing used immunoSEQ v3.0 at survey level. Clones were sequenced by immunoSEQ multiplex PCR, and TCRdb holds only the in-frame ones, with some missing. This table has some 16,000 clones, about 80% appearing once. This sample comprised unsorted PBMCs, obtained 2.1 years after starting antiretroviral therapy. These receptors were obtained from a man in his forties with HIV.

This chain links TRBV5-6 with TRBJ1-3, with D possibly matching TRBD1 (6 bases). There are 14 residues in the CDR3. V was clipped by 4 bases and J by 4 bases, with 12 bases between them. Germline V gene lookup returns CDR1 SGHDT and CDR2 YYEEEE. DNA for the CDR3: TGTGCCAGCAGCCATGCCCAGGGGGGAAACACCATATATTTT. Translated: CASSHAQGGNTIYF.

The V call is TRBV29-1, the J call TRBJ1-1; TRBD1 aligns across 7 bases. J lost 2 bases, V lost 6 bases, and 3 bases had no gene match. From germline, CDR1 is SQVTM and CDR2 ANQGSEA. This CDR3 has 12 residues. The CDR3 nucleotides read TGCAGCGTCCGACAGGGAAACACTGAAGCTTTCTTT. Amino acids: CSVRQGNTEAFF.

The V call is TRBV19, the J call TRBJ2-7, with a possible D match to TRBD2 (5 bases). This CDR3 is built from 13 residues. Germline V gene data show CDR1 as LNHDA and CDR2 as SQIVND (reference sequence). Trimming pared 4 bases from V and 0 bases from J, leaving 7 bases between. CDR3 sequence (DNA): TGTGCCAGTAGTACAGGACTCTCCTACGAGCAGTACTTC. Translation: CASSTGLSYEQYF.

The chain recombines TRBV10-2 with TRBJ1-5, with a tentative D call TRBD1 (6 bases). V dropped 6 bases and J dropped 6 bases, with 12 bases sitting between them. Germline-derived CDR1 and CDR2 are WSHSY and SAAADI. The CDR3 covers 13 residues. Here the CDR3 reads CASRDSHGQPQHF. Here the CDR3 DNA reads TGCGCCAGCAGGGACAGCCACGGTCAGCCCCAGCATTTT.

By frequency in the sample, this clone is medium-sized. The chain has TRBV14 and TRBJ2-1; D remains ambiguous. The CDR3 is 13 residues long. Germline loops: CDR1 SGHDN, CDR2 FVKESK. The V gene lost 1 base and the J gene lost 4 bases, with 5 bases spanning the gap. CDR3 sequence reads: CASSQAWYNEQFF. The CDR3 DNA sequence: TGTGCCAGCAGCCAAGCCTGGTACAATGAGCAGTTCTTC.

This chain links TRBV29-1 with TRBJ1-1; a possible D gene is TRBD1 (5 bases). The CDR3 extends over 13 amino acids. The V end was cut by 6 bases, the J end by 6 bases, with 17 bases between. CDR1 and CDR2 from the germline V gene are SQVTM and ANQGSEA. CDR3 sequence (DNA): TGCAGCGTCCAAAAGGGGACCGACGCTGAAGCTTTCTTT. It translates to CSVQKGTDAEAFF.

CDR3 nucleotides: TGTGCCAGCAGATGGGGGGTGAACACTGAAGCTTTCTTT. Amino acids: CASRWGVNTEAFF. The rearrangement links TRBV6-1 to TRBJ1-1; TRBD1 might be the D (5 bases). The CDR3 is made up of 13 amino acids. Looked up from germline, CDR1 is MNHNS and CDR2 is SASEGT. The ends were cut back, 6 bases at V and 0 bases at J, with 8 bases in the middle.

The chain uses TRBV7-9 and TRBJ1-3; TRBD1 aligns across 8 bases. V shed 4 bases, J shed 7 bases, and the junction held 9 bases outside the gene matches. There are 15 residues in the CDR3. Germline CDR1 SEHNR, CDR2 FQNEAQ (reference sequence). In nucleotides, the CDR3 is TGTGCCAGCAGCTCCGGACAGGGTCAGCGCAACACCATATATTTT. Translating it yields CASSSGQGQRNTIYF.

J is TRBJ1-4 and V is TRBV19; the D is unclear. Germline V gene data show CDR1 as LNHDA and CDR2 as SQIVND (reference sequence). Deletions cut 3 bases from V and 2 bases from J, with 10 bases between. This CDR3 has 15 amino acids. The CDR3, as DNA: TGTGCCAGTAGTATTGCGTCATCCACTAATGAAAAACTGTTTTTT. Its translation: CASSIASSTNEKLFF.

Relative to its sample, this clone is large (0.1 to 1%). The chain carries TRBV6-1 and TRBJ2-2; perhaps TRBD2 as D (6 bases). CDR1 and CDR2 from the germline V gene are MNHNS and SASEGT. The CDR3 is made up of 15 amino acids. The V gene lost 2 bases and the J gene lost 7 bases, with 14 bases spanning the gap. This CDR3 reads CASSETGDWGGELFF. The CDR3 DNA reads as TGTGCCAGCAGTGAAACGGGGGATTGGGGCGGGGAGCTGTTTTTT.